This TCR beta chain came from a study of glioma-infiltrating T cells after dendritic cell vaccination. Study-level results: Longer survival after dendritic cell vaccination followed higher pretreatment TIL content.

In the case of this clone: Its target is unknown.

Patients had residual fresh-frozen tumor tissue and more than two years of survival data. The method was immunoSEQ multiplex PCR; TCRdb's version includes in-frame clones alone and lacks a portion of them. The sample carries 80,000 to 100,000 clones, 79% recorded once. Trimming took off 7 bases at V and 5 bases at J, with 17 bases between the two ends. The CDR3 consists of 14 residues. CDR1 is SNHLY and CDR2 is FYNNEI in the germline V gene. The V gene is TRBV2, the J gene TRBJ1-1; a weak D match, TRBD1 (6 bases). This specimen was blood, taken before dendritic cell vaccination. The receptor comes from a human donor with glioblastoma. The CDR3 nucleotides are TGTGCCAGCAACCAACGACAGGTTGGGACTGAAGCTTTCTTT. This translates into CASNQRQVGTEAFF.